A selection of T cell receptor beta chains follows, all from one sample in a study of T cells in Graves' hyperthyroidism and ophthalmopathy. TCRdb recomputed calls from the multiplex PCR reads with MiXCR, one row per CDR3 protein. The sample holds almost 600,000 distinct CDR3 sequences, around 14% seen once. Sequencing was performed on blood. These receptors came from a woman aged 25 to 39 with Graves' hyperthyroidism that later progressed to Graves' ophthalmopathy. CDR3s leave out the opening cysteine and the closing phenylalanine or tryptophan. Each record gives: V gene, J gene, CDR3 protein.

TRBV6-1	TRBJ1-1	ASSEYEGWSDTEAF
TRBV25-1	TRBJ2-5	ASSEYAAVETQY
TRBV13	TRBJ2-3	ASSLRQGLRADTQY
TRBV12-5	TRBJ2-5	ASGLIEETQY
TRBV7-9	TRBJ2-7	ASSPPDRGFYEQY
TRBV3-1	TRBJ2-5	ASSQGNLRGETQY
TRBV11-2	TRBJ2-2	ASSAITPGELF
TRBV20-1	TRBJ2-7	SASLGDSSFYYEQY
TRBV12-3/TRBV12-4	TRBJ2-5	ASSRRVMETQY
TRBV7-9	TRBJ2-7	ASRTGWGDSYEQY
TRBV6-1	TRBJ2-5	ASSPQVLGETQY
TRBV6-1	TRBJ1-2	ASIRDGSLNPGYT
TRBV19	TRBJ2-1	ATSYGASGSNEQF
TRBV19	TRBJ1-1	ASSGTGGAGTEAF
TRBV28	TRBJ1-2	ASSTTGENYGYT
TRBV11-2	TRBJ2-1	ASRKPGQGLGGEQF
TRBV19	TRBJ2-2	ASGGGELF
TRBV30	TRBJ1-1	AWNNKGEAF
TRBV19	TRBJ1-1	ASSIDQDRGQPRAF
TRBV7-2	TRBJ1-4	ASSARGPMTNEKLF
TRBV6-2/TRBV6-3	TRBJ2-7	ASSYPLGRNEQY
TRBV30	TRBJ2-7	AWIPSGRAYEQY
TRBV20-1	TRBJ1-1	SARDTGYAEAF
TRBV18	TRBJ2-4	ASSPMTGTSGGNIQY
TRBV5-1	TRBJ2-7	ASSPLSLYEQY
TRBV7-3	TRBJ2-1	ASSRGLAGSHEQF
TRBV2	TRBJ2-1	ASRLGQYNEQF
TRBV19	TRBJ1-6	ASSSLLGGGNSPLH
TRBV19	TRBJ1-5	ASSGSTYTGTLGGQPQH
TRBV2	TRBJ2-5	ASRLEGLETQY
TRBV10-2	TRBJ2-1	ASVLDRSSYNEQF